This T cell receptor (beta chain) came from a study of blood T cell repertoires in COVID-19. The germline V gene has CDR1 SGHTA and CDR2 FQGNSA. The trim removed 0 bases at V and 8 bases at J, leaving 4 bases unmatched. This CDR3 region has 14 residues. Assay used: immunoSEQ multiplex PCR; TCRdb lists only in-frame clones, some missing. This sample has about 150,000 clones; roughly 80% occur once, and the top ten carry over 8.5%. The sequence was obtained from a man aged 45-60 years with active or convalescent COVID-19. Input material: peripheral blood. The chain links TRBV7-2 to TRBJ1-2; 9 bases align to TRBD1. CDR3 nucleotides: TGTGCCAGCAGCTTAGCCGGCGGACAGGGGGGCTACACCTTC. Translated: CASSLAGGQGGYTF.